This T cell receptor beta chain comes out of a study of blood T cell repertoires in COVID-19. Generated by immunoSEQ multiplex PCR, the TCRdb table keeps only in-frame clones and is missing some. In the table there are 350,000 to 400,000 clones, about 87% of which are singletons. Clinical history as reported by participants underpinned cohort assignment. V lost 3 bases, J lost 8 bases, and 16 bases lay in between. Germline V gene data show CDR1 as LNHDA and CDR2 as SQIVND (reference sequence). The CDR3 runs to 15 residues. V usage is TRBV19 and J usage is TRBJ1-4; D gene uncertain. Sequencing was done on a sample of PBMCs or T cells enriched from blood (not recorded which). This receptor was identified in a man between 35 and 55 years old in a cohort exposed to, infected with or recovered from COVID-19 (not recorded which). CDR3 sequence reads: CASSILGGSGEKLFF. As DNA, the CDR3 is TGTGCCAGTAGTATCCTTGGTGGGAGTGGGGAAAAACTGTTTTTT.